These T cell receptor beta chains were read from a single sample in a study of cytomegalovirus exposure and HLA in healthy donors. Clones were read by immunoSEQ multiplex PCR, and TCRdb kept only the in-frame ones, dropping some. The data show approximately 190,000 clones, 55% to 75% seen once. Sample: PBMCs. The receptors here all came from a man in his forties in good health and CMV-seropositive. Both conserved end residues are part of each CDR3. The order of the fields is D gene, J gene, clone size, V gene, CDR3 DNA, CDR3 protein. A D gene is named only where the DNA matches it firmly. Size values are once, few and many counts, or a class for expanded clones, and some rows have none.

NA,TRBJ1-2,NA,TRBV11-2,TGTGCCAGCAGCTTAGATAGGGAGAGCTATGGCTACACCTTC,CASSLDRESYGYTF
NA,TRBJ1-2,NA,TRBV11-1,TGTGCCAGCAGCTTGGCCCCTACGGGGAACTATGGCTACACCTTC,CASSLAPTGNYGYTF
TRBD2,TRBJ2-4,NA,TRBV4-1,TGCGCCAGCAGCCAAGACCCAGCGGGGGGGATTAAAAACATTCAGTACTTC,CASSQDPAGGIKNIQYF
NA,TRBJ1-2,NA,TRBV7-2,TGTGCCAGCAGCTTAGCAACCCGGGGGGACTATGGCTACACCTTC,CASSLATRGDYGYTF
NA,TRBJ1-6,NA,TRBV10-3,TGTGCCATCAGTGAGCCGAAGGCGGGAGGGGGGGATTCACCCCTCCACTTT,CAISEPKAGGGDSPLHF
TRBD1,TRBJ2-3,once,TRBV5-1,TGCGCCAGCAGCCTCCAGACAGGGGACTTCACAGATACGCAGTATTTT,CASSLQTGDFTDTQYF
TRBD1,TRBJ1-6,NA,TRBV5-1,TGCGCCAGCAGCCCTAACACGGACAGGGGGTCACCCCTCCACTTT,CASSPNTDRGSPLHF
TRBD1,TRBJ1-3,NA,TRBV7-8,TGTGCCAGCAGCTTAATCGACAGGGGGCCAGGGGGAAACACCATATATTTT,CASSLIDRGPGGNTIYF
TRBD1,TRBJ2-2,NA,TRBV19,TGTGCCAGTAGTATGCGGACAGGGGGAAGCACCGGGGAGCTGTTTTTT,CASSMRTGGSTGELFF
NA,TRBJ1-4,NA,TRBV4-1,TGCGCCAGCAGCCAAGGCAGGGAGGCAACTAATGAAAAACTGTTTTTT,CASSQGREATNEKLFF
TRBD2,TRBJ2-3,NA,TRBV2,TGTGCCAGCCGGCTAGCGGGGGGGCCAGATACGCAGTATTTT,CASRLAGGPDTQYF
NA,TRBJ1-1,NA,TRBV4-3,TGCGCCAGCAGCCAAGATATGACAGGCTACACTGAAGCTTTCTTT,CASSQDMTGYTEAFF
NA,TRBJ2-5,NA,TRBV4-3,TGCGCCAGCAGCCAAGGTCCGGGTAAAGAGACCCAGTACTTC,CASSQGPGKETQYF
TRBD1,TRBJ2-5,NA,TRBV9,TGTGCCAGCAGCGTAGGGGGTGGGGCAGGGGGCCAAGAGACCCAGTACTTC,CASSVGGGAGGQETQYF
NA,TRBJ1-4,NA,TRBV7-2,TGTGCCAGCAGCTTCAGGCAGGATAATGAAAAACTGTTTTTT,CASSFRQDNEKLFF
NA,TRBJ1-5,NA,TRBV6-1,TGTGCCAGCAGTCTGACAGGAGCCTATCAGCCCCAGCATTTT,CASSLTGAYQPQHF
TRBD2,TRBJ2-7,NA,TRBV27,TGTGCCAGCAGTTTCCAGGGAGGGAGGGAGCAGTACTTC,CASSFQGGREQYF
TRBD2,TRBJ2-1,few,TRBV7-7,TGTGCCGCTCTAGCGGGGGGGTTCAATGAGCAGTTCTTC,CAALAGGFNEQFF
NA,TRBJ2-6,NA,TRBV6-1,TGTGCCAGCAGCGAAGCCAAGCGAGTTGGGGCCAACGTCCTGACTTTC,CASSEAKRVGANVLTF
NA,TRBJ1-2,few,TRBV28,TGTGCCAGCAGTTTCAACAGGGAGGGCCCCAAGAACTATGGCTACACCTTC,CASSFNREGPKNYGYTF
NA,TRBJ2-5,NA,TRBV10-3,TGTGCCATCAGGGGAGGGGGTGGAGAGACCCAGTACTTC,CAIRGGGGETQYF
NA,TRBJ2-3,NA,TRBV7-9,TGTGCCAGCAGCTCCATACAGGGGGGGACAGATACGCAGTATTTT,CASSSIQGGTDTQYF
NA,TRBJ1-2,NA,TRBV5-8,TGTGCCAGCAGCTTGGCGGGGGTGAGCGGCTACACCTTC,CASSLAGVSGYTF
TRBD1,TRBJ2-6,NA,TRBV5-1,TGCGCCAGCAGCTTGCTCCTCGGGACAGACTCTGGGGCCAACGTCCTGACTTTC,CASSLLLGTDSGANVLTF
TRBD2,TRBJ2-2,NA,TRBV27,TGTGCCAGCAGTTTAGAAGCGGGGGGGACCGGGGAGCTGTTTTTT,CASSLEAGGTGELFF
NA,TRBJ2-3,NA,TRBV5-6,TGTGCCAGCAAGGTTAAGACTAACCGGTACACAGATACGCAGTATTTT,CASKVKTNRYTDTQYF
TRBD1,TRBJ2-2,NA,TRBV6-4,TGTGCCAGCAGCCGGGACAGGAACACCGGGGAGCTGTTTTTT,CASSRDRNTGELFF
TRBD1,TRBJ2-1,NA,TRBV4-3,TGCGCCAGCAGCCTGGACGGACAGGGGGGAAATGAGCAGTTCTTC,CASSLDGQGGNEQFF
NA,TRBJ2-5,NA,TRBV5-1,TGCGCCAGCAAAATTGGAGGGGAGGAGACCCAGTACTTC,CASKIGGEETQYF
NA,TRBJ2-3,many,TRBV2,TGTGCCAGCAGAAAAGGACAGACAGATACGCAGTATTTT,CASRKGQTDTQYF
TRBD1,TRBJ1-5,NA,TRBV6-1,TGTGCCAGCAGTGAGAGGGGGCGTCAGCCCCAGCATTTT,CASSERGRQPQHF
NA,TRBJ2-5,NA,TRBV18,TGTGCCAGCTCACCCGGGATCCAAGAGACCCAGTACTTC,CASSPGIQETQYF
TRBD2,TRBJ2-3,NA,TRBV4-1,TGCGCCAGCAGCCCTATTAGCGGGGAGGGAGATACGCAGTATTTT,CASSPISGEGDTQYF
NA,TRBJ1-1,few,TRBV7-9,TGTGCCAGCAGCCCCGGGGGGGGTCAGAACACTGAAGCTTTCTTT,CASSPGGGQNTEAFF
TRBD2,TRBJ2-1,NA,TRBV27,TGTGCCAGCTCCCAAGCGGGGGGGGACTACAATGAGCAGTTCTTC,CASSQAGGDYNEQFF
NA,TRBJ2-7,once,TRBV5-1,TGCGCCAGCAGCTTAGGAGGGGGCTCCCACTACGAGCAGTACTTC,CASSLGGGSHYEQYF
NA,TRBJ2-7,NA,TRBV4-2,TGTGCCAGCAGCCCCCGGGACACCTCTCAGGGTACCTACGAGCAGTACTTC,CASSPRDTSQGTYEQYF
NA,TRBJ1-1,few,TRBV18,TGTGCCAGCTCCTGGGGGCATGACACTGAAGCTTTCTTT,CASSWGHDTEAFF
TRBD1,TRBJ1-2,NA,TRBV6-5,TGTGCCAGCAGTAAAGGACAGGGAGCTAACTATGGCTACACCTTC,CASSKGQGANYGYTF
NA,TRBJ1-6,NA,TRBV14,TGTGCCAGCAGCCAAACAGGGTTCTATAATTCACCCCTCCACTTT,CASSQTGFYNSPLHF
NA,TRBJ1-4,few,TRBV4-3,TGCGCCAGCAGCCAACACGGGATGGGTGAAAAACTGTTTTTT,CASSQHGMGEKLFF
NA,TRBJ1-2,NA,TRBV2,TGTGCCAGCAGTCCGCGGCGGGGCCGGAACTATGGCTACACCTTC,CASSPRRGRNYGYTF
NA,TRBJ2-2,few,TRBV2,TGTGCCAGCAGTGAAGAGGGGGGGCCCGCCGGGGAGCTGTTTTTT,CASSEEGGPAGELFF
NA,TRBJ1-1,NA,TRBV7-9,TGTGCCAGCAGCTTTGCCGGGATCGAAGCTTTCTTT,CASSFAGIEAFF
TRBD2,TRBJ2-7,NA,TRBV29-1,TGCAGCGTTGTGAGCGGGGGTGGCTACGAGCAGTACTTC,CSVVSGGGYEQYF
NA,TRBJ1-2,NA,TRBV6-5,TGTGCCAGCAGTTATTCGGACACCGCTGGTGGCTACACCTTC,CASSYSDTAGGYTF
TRBD1,TRBJ2-7,NA,TRBV19,TGTGCCAGTAGTATAGGACAGGGTGTCGAGCAGTACTTC,CASSIGQGVEQYF
TRBD1,TRBJ1-1,NA,TRBV18,TGTGCCAGCTCAGAGACAGGGGTTTCAAGAACTTTCTTT,CASSETGVSRTFF
NA,TRBJ2-7,NA,TRBV5-1,TGCGCCAGCAGCCCTCAGGGGGGTTCGTTCTACGAGCAGTACTTC,CASSPQGGSFYEQYF
NA,TRBJ1-2,NA,TRBV6-6,TGTGCCAGCAGACCCCGGGGTGCGGCTGCCTATGGCTACACCTTC,CASRPRGAAAYGYTF